The 32 T cell receptor beta chains listed next were all sequenced from one sample in a study of blood T cell repertoires in COVID-19. Sequencing was performed with immunoSEQ multiplex PCR; in TCRdb, only in-frame clones are kept and a portion is missing. The sample carries roughly 170,000 clones, approximately 85% recorded once. The sequencing sample was made of peripheral blood. These receptors were taken from a man aged 55-75 years who had recovered from COVID-19.

This chain uses TRBV15 with TRBJ2-7; D is perhaps TRBD1 (6 bases). CDR1 is LNHNV and CDR2 is YYDKDF in the germline V gene (reference sequence). Trimming removed 3 bases at V and 3 bases at J, with 12 bases between. This CDR3 region has 14 residues. The CDR3 here is CATSRGDTNYEQYF. CDR3 nucleotides: TGTGCCACCAGCAGGGGGGACACCAACTACGAGCAGTACTTC.

This chain connects TRBV14 to TRBJ1-5; D is unresolved. Germline assignment: CDR1 SGHDN and CDR2 FVKESK. There are 13 residues in the CDR3. The V gene lost 4 bases and the J gene lost 5 bases, with 9 bases spanning the gap. CDR3 DNA: TGTGCCAGCAGCCCGAACAGATATCAGCCCCAGCATTTT. Its translation: CASSPNRYQPQHF.

The chain has TRBV3-1 (or the pseudogene TRBV3-2) and TRBJ2-3; 9 bases align to TRBD2. Germline lookup yields CDR1 LGHDT and CDR2 YNNKEL (reference sequence). The V segment lost 3 bases and the J segment 4 bases; nucleotides outside the gene matches: 8. This CDR3 comprises 16 residues. DNA of the CDR3: TGTGCCAGCAGCCACGGGCGGACTAGCGTGTCAGATACGCAGTATTTT. It translates to CASSHGRTSVSDTQYF.

CDR3: CASSLFDRQGWNEKLFF. The CDR3, as DNA: TGTGCCAGCAGCTTATTTGATCGGCAGGGCTGGAATGAAAAACTGTTTTTT. The chain has TRBV7-2 and TRBJ1-4; TRBD1 is a possible D gene (5 bases). The CDR3 length is 17 residues. Per the germline V gene, CDR1 is SGHTA and CDR2 is FQGNSA. Between the trimmed V and J ends, which lost 2 bases and 5 bases, there was a span of 18 bases. Combining the CDR3 with reference TRBV7-2 and TRBJ1-4 gives the whole variable domain GAGVSQSPSNKVTEKGKDVELRCDPISGHTALYWYRQSLGQGLEFLIYFQGNSAPDKSGLPSDRFSAERTGGSVSTLTIQRTQQEDSAVYLCASSLFDRQGWNEKLFFGSGTQLSVL.

The CDR3 region is CASSSGFGQGSDTQYF. The CDR3 coding sequence is TGTGCCAGCAGCTCGGGTTTCGGACAGGGTTCGGATACGCAGTATTTT. V and J are TRBV7-3 and TRBJ2-3; TRBD1 matches 8 bases. Trimming took 4 bases from V and 6 from J; bases not matched to a gene: 12. Germline V gene lookup returns CDR1 SGHTA and CDR2 FQGTGA. This CDR3 region has 16 residues.

This CDR3 reads CASSKGQGAGEAFF. The CDR3 DNA follows: TGTGCCAGCAGCAAAGGACAGGGGGCGGGTGAAGCTTTCTTT. This chain uses TRBV5-4 with TRBJ1-1, with 11 bases aligning to TRBD1. The germline gives CDR1 SGHNT, CDR2 YYREEE (reference sequence). The CDR3 spans 14 residues. V lost 4 bases to trimming and J lost 7 bases; unmatched junction nucleotides: 6.

V usage is TRBV6-5 and J usage is TRBJ1-1; maybe TRBD1 (5 bases). V was clipped by 2 bases and J by 2 bases, with 6 bases between them. CDR1 MNHEY and CDR2 SVGAGI come from the germline V gene. This CDR3 region has 13 residues. The CDR3 DNA sequence: TGTGCCAGCAGTTACGACAGTAACACTGAAGCTTTCTTT. This gives the protein CASSYDSNTEAFF.

The chain is built from TRBV19 and TRBJ1-2, with TRBD1 as a possible D gene (5 bases). V shed 8 bases and J shed 6 bases, with 16 bases lying between them. The V gene's germline CDR1 is LNHDA and CDR2 SQIVND (reference sequence). This CDR3 is 13 amino acids long. CDR3 region: CASRSRGGDGYTF. The CDR3 nucleotides are TGTGCCAGTCGGTCTAGGGGCGGTGATGGCTACACCTTC.

V usage is TRBV15 and J usage is TRBJ2-1; the D gene is possibly TRBD1 (5 bases). With 9 bases removed from V and 0 bases from J, the gap between germline ends came to 15 bases. This CDR3 has 15 amino acids. CDR1 and CDR2 (germline): LNHNV, YYDKDF (reference sequence). The CDR3 loop reads CATAGSIPSYNEQFF. DNA for the CDR3: TGTGCCACTGCAGGGTCTATTCCCTCCTACAATGAGCAGTTCTTC.

This clone occurred a few times. This chain joins TRBV30 and TRBJ2-2; 9 positions agree with TRBD2. CDR1 is GTSNPN, CDR2 SVGIG, per germline (reference sequence). V trimming: 8 bases; J trimming: 4 bases; junction bases outside the gene matches: 11. The CDR3 consists of 15 residues. CDR3 residues: CARDGGGAITGELFF. Here the CDR3 DNA reads TGTGCCAGAGATGGCGGGGGGGCCATCACCGGGGAGCTGTTTTTT.

J is TRBJ2-3 and V is TRBV24-1, with 9 bases that match TRBD1. This CDR3 is built from 16 residues. With V trimmed by 2 bases and J by 1 base, 3 bases remained unmatched. Germline assignment: CDR1 KGHDR and CDR2 SFDVKD. The CDR3 nucleotides are TGTGCCACCAGTGATTCACAGGGGGCTGGCACAGATACGCAGTATTTT. Its protein product is CATSDSQGAGTDTQYF.

This clone was detected a few times. The V gene is TRBV7-2, the J gene TRBJ2-1; 7 nucleotides line up with TRBD1. There are 14 residues in the CDR3. J gave up 3 bases and V 3 bases, and 2 bases lay outside the gene matches. The germline CDR1 and CDR2 sequences are SGHTA and FQGNSA. The CDR3 sequence: CASSFDRVYNEQFF. The CDR3, as DNA: TGTGCCAGCAGCTTCGACAGGGTCTACAATGAGCAGTTCTTC.

The chain combines TRBV6-5 with TRBJ1-2, with a possible D match to TRBD1 (6 bases). The length of the CDR3 is 15 residues. Trimming shortened V by 7 bases and J by 0 bases, and 15 bases separated the two germline ends. In germline, CDR1 is MNHEY, CDR2 SVGAGI. The CDR3 DNA reads as TGTGCCAGCATCCCAGGGGCAGGCTCTAACTATGGCTACACCTTC. Protein sequence: CASIPGAGSNYGYTF.

The rearrangement links TRBV7-8 to TRBJ2-5, with 8 positions matching TRBD2. Germline CDR1 is SGHVS and CDR2 is FQNEAQ. The CDR3 runs 13 residues. The junction had 2 bases not matched to a gene; V was cut back by 4 bases and J by 4 bases. The CDR3 here is CASSSGGRETQYF. CDR3 DNA sequence: TGTGCCAGCAGCTCGGGGGGGCGAGAGACCCAGTACTTC.

This rearrangement joins TRBV11-2 to TRBJ2-7, with a possible D match to TRBD1 (6 bases). The germline V gene has CDR1 SGHAT and CDR2 FQNNGV. The germline V and J ends were trimmed by 9 bases and 1 base, with 10 bases remaining between them. This CDR3 region has 12 residues. The DNA for the CDR3 is TGTGCCAGAGACAGGATTTCCTACGAGCAGTACTTC. Its protein product is CARDRISYEQYF. The whole variable domain, filled in from reference TRBV11-2 and TRBJ2-7, reads EAGVAQSPRYKIIEKRQSVAFWCNPISGHATLYWYQQILGQGPKLLIQFQNNGVVDDSQLPKDRFSAERLKGVDSTLKIQPAKLEDSAVYLCARDRISYEQYFGPGTRLTVT.

The V and J genes are TRBV24-1 and TRBJ2-2; D is unclear. The CDR3 loop spans 13 amino acids. The germline V and J ends were trimmed by 0 bases and 9 bases, with 7 bases remaining between them. CDR1 and CDR2 from the germline V gene are KGHDR and SFDVKD. CDR3: CATSDLYSWELFF. In nucleotides, the CDR3 is TGTGCCACCAGTGATTTGTATTCTTGGGAGCTGTTTTTT.

The chain links TRBV15 to TRBJ1-3, with D maybe TRBD1 (5 bases). Trimming shortened V by 0 bases and J by 0 bases, and 15 bases separated the two germline ends. The CDR3 loop spans 18 amino acids. Germline loops: CDR1 LNHNV, CDR2 YYDKDF (reference sequence). CDR3 protein: CATSRDGAGRTSGNTIYF. The CDR3 nucleotides are TGTGCCACCAGCAGAGATGGGGCAGGCAGAACCTCTGGAAACACCATATATTTT.

This chain uses TRBV6-4 with TRBJ2-5; D might be TRBD2 (6 bases). The ends were cut back, 6 bases at V and 2 bases at J, with 7 bases in the middle. The CDR3 is made up of 12 amino acids. CDR1 is MRHNA and CDR2 is SNTAGT in the germline V gene. CDR3 in DNA: TGTGCCAGCAGCGGACTACAAGAGACCCAGTACTTC. It yields the protein CASSGLQETQYF.

This clone came up once. V is TRBV29-1 and J is TRBJ2-2; D not resolved. The CDR3 has 14 amino acids. Deletions cut 5 bases from V and 0 bases from J, with 10 bases between. Germline-derived CDR1 and CDR2 are SQVTM and ANQGSEA. CDR3 in amino acids: CSVSPLPNTGELFF. Here the CDR3 DNA reads TGCAGCGTTAGCCCTTTGCCGAACACCGGGGAGCTGTTTTTT.

The chain employs TRBV7-9 and TRBJ1-4, with 7 bases aligning to TRBD1. CDR3 length: 16 amino acids. With V trimmed by 3 bases and J by 0 bases, 4 bases remained unmatched. CDR1 SEHNR and CDR2 FQNEAQ come from the germline V gene (reference sequence). In DNA, the CDR3 is TGTGCCAGCAGCTTCCCTGGACAGGCAACTAATGAAAAACTGTTTTTT. The encoded protein is CASSFPGQATNEKLFF.

The chain combines TRBV19 with TRBJ1-5; no reliable D call. Trimming left V 7 bases short and J 7 bases short, with 11 bases between. This CDR3 is built from 12 residues. Germline values: CDR1 LNHDA, CDR2 SQIVND (reference sequence). CDR3 sequence reads: CASTSTYQPQHF. The CDR3 DNA is TGTGCCAGTACCTCCACCTACCAGCCCCAGCATTTT.

This sequence joins TRBV27 and TRBJ2-3, with D maybe TRBD1 (5 bases). CDR3 length: 16 residues. Per the germline V gene, CDR1 is MNHEY and CDR2 is SMNVEV (reference sequence). Trimming took off 0 bases at V and 4 bases at J, with 14 bases between the two ends. CDR3 DNA sequence: TGTGCCAGCAGTTTATCCAGGGTGAGTGGGCCAGATACGCAGTATTTT. Its translation is CASSLSRVSGPDTQYF.

This rearrangement joins TRBV19 to TRBJ1-2; D remains unclear. The CDR3 extends over 13 amino acids. Germline V lookup: CDR1 LNHDA, CDR2 SQIVND (reference sequence). Trimming cost V 3 bases and J 7 bases, with 12 bases left between them. CDR3 protein: CASSIPGAAGYTF. Here the CDR3 DNA reads TGTGCCAGTAGTATTCCGGGTGCGGCTGGCTACACCTTC.

The chain is built from TRBV12-3 or TRBV12-4 and TRBJ2-2; no clear D gene. The V end was cut by 2 bases, the J end by 6 bases, with 7 bases between. The CDR3 spans 13 residues. The CDR3 loop is CASSLLRAGELFF. The DNA for the CDR3 is TGTGCCAGCAGTTTACTTCGTGCCGGGGAGCTGTTTTTT.

This chain uses TRBV7-9 with TRBJ2-1; no firm D call. The germline gives CDR1 SEHNR, CDR2 FQNEAQ (reference sequence). The V end lost 7 bases, the J end lost 2 bases, and 15 bases lay between the germline ends. CDR3 length: 15 residues. Here the CDR3 reads CASTPPESPYNEQFF. As DNA, the CDR3 is TGTGCCAGCACCCCCCCGGAGTCCCCCTACAATGAGCAGTTCTTC.

The rearrangement uses TRBV5-1 and TRBJ1-1, with a possible D match to TRBD1 (5 bases). Germline values: CDR1 SGHRS, CDR2 YFSETQ. The CDR3 runs 14 residues. The V gene lost 1 base and the J gene lost 3 bases, with 10 bases spanning the gap. The CDR3 coding sequence is TGCGCCAGCAGCTTGTCCTCGGGGGACACTGAAGCTTTCTTT. Translating it yields CASSLSSGDTEAFF.

The V gene is TRBV19, the J gene TRBJ2-6, with D perhaps TRBD2 (6 bases). CDR1 and CDR2 (germline): LNHDA, SQIVND (reference sequence). The germline V and J ends were trimmed by 2 bases and 4 bases, with 18 bases remaining between them. This CDR3 spans 18 amino acids. The CDR3 here is CASSIKGTSQAGANVLTF. The CDR3, as DNA: TGTGCCAGTAGTATAAAGGGGACTTCTCAAGCCGGGGCCAACGTCCTGACTTTC. Full variable domain (rest looked up from reference TRBV19 and TRBJ2-6): DGGITQSPKYLFRKEGQNVTLSCEQNLNHDAMYWYRQDPGQGLRLIYYSQIVNDFQKGDIAEGYSVSREKKESFPLTVTSAQKNPTAFYLCASSIKGTSQAGANVLTFGAGSRLTVL.

The J gene is TRBJ1-2, the V gene TRBV7-2, with 7 bases matching TRBD1. The germline gives CDR1 SGHTA, CDR2 FQGNSA. There are 13 residues in the CDR3. The ends lost 1 base at V and 6 bases at J; junction bases unmatched: 2. The CDR3 sequence is CASSLEGANGYTF. In nucleotides, the CDR3 is TGTGCCAGCAGCTTAGAGGGGGCTAATGGCTACACCTTC.

V is TRBV5-1 and J is TRBJ2-2; D gene ambiguous. The CDR3 is 15 residues long. CDR1 SGHRS and CDR2 YFSETQ come from the germline V gene. V was shortened by 4 bases and J by 1 base, with 11 bases between the two germline ends. The chain's CDR3 is CASSRGHMNTGELFF. The CDR3, as DNA: TGCGCCAGCAGCAGAGGCCACATGAACACCGGGGAGCTGTTTTTT.

Only one count was recorded for this clone. J is TRBJ1-5 and V is TRBV6-1, with D possibly being TRBD1 (6 bases). The CDR3 consists of 13 residues. CDR1 MNHNS and CDR2 SASEGT come from the germline V gene. V was pared by 1 base and J by 7 bases, with 8 bases between. CDR3 DNA sequence: TGTGCCAGCAGTGAAGAGGGGGGGCAGCCCCAGCATTTT. The encoded protein is CASSEEGGQPQHF.

V gene TRBV18 combines with J gene TRBJ2-2; possibly TRBD1 for D (5 bases). CDR3 length equals 15 residues. Trimming removed 2 bases from V and 5 bases from J, with 12 bases in between. Germline lookup yields CDR1 KGHSH and CDR2 LQKENI. This CDR3 reads CASSPGTGETGELFF. Here the CDR3 DNA reads TGTGCCAGCTCACCAGGTACAGGCGAAACCGGGGAGCTGTTTTTT.

The rearrangement links TRBV5-4 to TRBJ1-1, with 8 nucleotides matching TRBD1. Germline V gene sequence: CDR1 SGHNT, CDR2 YYREEE (reference sequence). The length of the CDR3 is 14 residues. The V gene end was trimmed by 6 bases and the J gene end by 0 bases; junction bases not matched to a gene: 4. Here the CDR3 reads CASNRDRMNTEAFF. CDR3 in DNA: TGTGCCAGCAACCGGGACAGGATGAACACTGAAGCTTTCTTT. The variable domain in full, completed from reference TRBV5-4 and TRBJ1-1, reads ETGVTQSPTHLIKTRGQQVTLRCSSQSGHNTVSWYQQALGQGPQFIFQYYREEENGRGNFPPRFSGLQFPNYSSELNVNALELDDSALYLCASNRDRMNTEAFFGQGTRLTVV.